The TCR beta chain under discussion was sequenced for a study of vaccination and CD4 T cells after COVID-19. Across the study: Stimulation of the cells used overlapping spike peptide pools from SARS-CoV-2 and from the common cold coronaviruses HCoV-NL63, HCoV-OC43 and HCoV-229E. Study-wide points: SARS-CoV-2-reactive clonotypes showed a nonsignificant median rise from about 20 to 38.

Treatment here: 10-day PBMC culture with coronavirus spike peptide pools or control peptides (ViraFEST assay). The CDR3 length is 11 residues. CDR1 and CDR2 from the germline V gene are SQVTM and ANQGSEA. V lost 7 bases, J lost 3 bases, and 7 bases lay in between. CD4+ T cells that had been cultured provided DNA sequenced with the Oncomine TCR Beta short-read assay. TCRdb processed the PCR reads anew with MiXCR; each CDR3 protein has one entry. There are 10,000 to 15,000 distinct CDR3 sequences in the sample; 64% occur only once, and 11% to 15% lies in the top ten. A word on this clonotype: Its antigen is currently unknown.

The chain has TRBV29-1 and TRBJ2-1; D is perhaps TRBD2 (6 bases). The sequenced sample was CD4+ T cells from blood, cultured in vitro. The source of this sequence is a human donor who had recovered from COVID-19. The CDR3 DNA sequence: TGCAGCGGCGGGATCTACAATGAGCAGTTCTTC. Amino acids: CSGGIYNEQFF.